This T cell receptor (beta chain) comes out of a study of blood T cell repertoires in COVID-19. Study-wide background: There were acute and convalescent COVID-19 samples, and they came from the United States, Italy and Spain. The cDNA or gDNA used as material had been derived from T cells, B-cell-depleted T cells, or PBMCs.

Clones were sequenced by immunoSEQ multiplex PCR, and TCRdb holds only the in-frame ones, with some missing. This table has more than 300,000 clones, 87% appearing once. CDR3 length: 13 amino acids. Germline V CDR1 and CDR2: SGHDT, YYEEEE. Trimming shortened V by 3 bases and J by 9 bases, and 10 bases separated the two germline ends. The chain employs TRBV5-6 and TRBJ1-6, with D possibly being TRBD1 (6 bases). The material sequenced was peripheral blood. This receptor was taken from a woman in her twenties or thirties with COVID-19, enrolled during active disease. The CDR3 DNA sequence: TGTGCCAGCAGCTCAGGGGAGACTTCACCCCTCCACTTT. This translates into CASSSGETSPLHF.